One sample yielded the 15 T cell receptor beta chains listed below, sequenced in a study of T cells in Graves' hyperthyroidism and ophthalmopathy. Amplification yielded TCR beta CDR3 regions, with RNA transcripts as the source. Using the HTBI primer set, a first-round RT-PCR was run on the TCR CDR3. Using its own MiXCR run on the multiplex PCR reads, TCRdb lists one record per CDR3 protein. The sample consists of around 700,000 distinct CDR3 sequences, roughly 32% of them appearing once. Sequenced input: blood. These receptor sequences come from a woman in her forties with Graves' hyperthyroidism.

J is TRBJ1-1 and V is TRBV12-3 or TRBV12-4; 7 nucleotides align to TRBD1. The CDR3 contains 13 residues. V shed 4 bases, J shed 8 bases, and the junction held 7 bases outside the gene matches. The CDR3 region is CASSSPPGQEAFF. CDR3 sequence (DNA): TGTGCCAGCAGTTCCCCTCCGGGACAGGAAGCTTTCTTT.

This clonotype has only a few counts. The chain combines TRBV5-1 with TRBJ1-3; D is unclear. CDR1 SGHRS and CDR2 YFSETQ come from the germline V gene. The CDR3 consists of 15 residues. Trimming pared 0 bases from V and 0 bases from J, leaving 7 bases between. CDR3 protein: CASSLEGNSGNTIYF. The CDR3 DNA follows: TGCGCCAGCAGCTTGGAGGGCAACTCTGGAAACACCATATATTTT.

This clonotype was picked up many times. V gene TRBV10-3 combines with J gene TRBJ1-6; TRBD1 agrees at 9 bases. This CDR3 comprises 14 residues. The germline gives CDR1 ENHRY, CDR2 SYGVKD. V was pared by 9 bases and J by 7 bases, with 7 bases of the junction left unmatched. CDR3 DNA sequence: TGTGCCATGAGTACCGGACAGGGGAATTCACCCCTCCACTTT. Its translation is CAMSTGQGNSPLHF.

The sample holds a few counts of this clonotype. V is TRBV5-6 and J is TRBJ1-2; 9 positions agree with TRBD1. The V and J ends lost 2 bases and 4 bases, in that order; junction bases with no gene match: 9. The germline V gene encodes CDR1 SGHDT and CDR2 YYEEEE. CDR3 length equals 16 residues. CDR3 loop: CASSFMGTGLSYGYTF. The CDR3 coding sequence is TGTGCCAGCAGCTTCATGGGGACAGGGTTGAGCTATGGCTACACCTTC. Drawing the rest from reference TRBV5-6 and TRBJ1-2, the complete variable domain is DAGVTQSPTHLIKTRGQQVTLRCSPKSGHDTVSWYQQALGQGPQFIFQYYEEEERQRGNFPDRFSGHQFPNYSSELNVNALLLGDSALYLCASSFMGTGLSYGYTFGSGTRLTVV.

For the CDR3, the DNA is TGTGCTAGTGGTTTCGCCGGGGGAGGTGGGCCCTACACCTTC. Its translation is CASGFAGGGGPYTF. This chain links TRBV12-5 with TRBJ1-2; TRBD1 is a possible D gene (5 bases). Looked up from germline, CDR1 is LGHNT and CDR2 is FRNRAP. The CDR3 extends over 14 amino acids. Trimming left V 3 bases short and J 10 bases short, with 18 bases between.

Worth noting for this clonotype: A read error is possible here, since a much larger clone lies one base away. The genes are TRBV19 and TRBJ1-3; D gene ambiguous. The CDR3 runs 13 residues. Germline V CDR1 and CDR2: LNHDA, SQIVND (reference sequence). The chain's CDR3 is CASRIRSGNTMYF. DNA for the CDR3: TGTGCCAGTAGGATCCGTTCCGGAAACACCATGTATTTT.

A word on this clonotype: This may be a read error: a much more frequent sequence differs by one nucleotide. The chain combines TRBV10-3 with TRBJ2-2; perhaps D is TRBD1 or TRBD2 (5 bases each). The CDR3 contains 12 residues. Germline loops: CDR1 ENHRY, CDR2 SYGVKD. In DNA, the CDR3 is TGTGCCATTCCGGACATCACCGGGGTGCTGTTTTTT. This translates into CAIPDITGVLFF.

Note on this clonotype: At one end the junction does not follow the germline gene, possibly because of a read error. This chain joins TRBV4-3 and TRBJ2-7, with a tentative D call TRBD1 (6 bases). Germline assignment: CDR1 LGHNA and CDR2 YSLEER. The CDR3 runs 16 residues. The CDR3 DNA follows: TGCGCCAGCAGCCAAGATTTGAACAGGGCAGCCTACGAGCGGTACTTC. This encodes CASSQDLNRAAYERYF.

This clonotype was detected ten times or more. The chain has TRBV7-6 and TRBJ2-7; a possible D gene is TRBD2 (6 bases). Germline V gives CDR1 SGHVS, CDR2 FNYEAQ. CDR3 length: 13 amino acids. V was clipped by 5 bases and J by 7 bases, with 15 bases between them. CDR3 in DNA: TGTGCCAGCAGCCTAGGAGGGATATCAGAGCAGTACTTC. Protein: CASSLGGISEQYF. Full variable domain (rest looked up from reference TRBV7-6 and TRBJ2-7): GAGVSQSPRYKVTKRGQDVALRCDPISGHVSLYWYRQALGQGPEFLTYFNYEAQQDKSGLPNDRFSAERPEGSISTLTIQRTEQRDSAMYRCASSLGGISEQYFGPGTRLTVT.

There are many counts of this clonotype. This sequence joins TRBV19 and TRBJ2-5; the D is unclear. The CDR3 is 11 amino acids. CDR1 and CDR2 from the germline V gene are LNHDA and SQIVND (reference sequence). The V gene lost 9 bases and the J gene lost 4 bases, with 9 bases spanning the gap. DNA for the CDR3: TGTGCCAGCAGCACCGGAGAGACCCAGTACTTC. It codes for CASSTGETQYF.

V is TRBV6-5 and J is TRBJ2-5; possibly TRBD1 or TRBD2 for D (7 bases each). There are 14 residues in the CDR3. Trimming cost V 2 bases and J 4 bases, with 11 bases left between them. Germline V CDR1 and CDR2: MNHEY, SVGAGI. CDR3 in DNA: TGTGCCAGCAGTTACAGGGAGGGGGCAGAGACCCAGTACTTC. This sequence encodes CASSYREGAETQYF.

This clonotype appeared many times. The chain recombines TRBV29-1 with TRBJ2-7; no definite D call. The CDR3 is made up of 13 amino acids. CDR1 is SQVTM and CDR2 is ANQGSEA in the germline V gene. Trimming cost V 2 bases and J 2 bases, with 10 bases left between them. This chain's CDR3 is CSVELDVPYEQYF. CDR3 bases: TGCAGCGTTGAACTGGACGTCCCCTACGAGCAGTACTTC.

The chain uses TRBV7-3 and TRBJ1-2, with D maybe TRBD1 (6 bases). CDR3 length: 17 amino acids. Germline-derived CDR1 and CDR2 are SGHTA and FQGTGA. The V and J ends lost 5 bases and 1 base respectively, with 20 bases between them. CDR3 protein: CASSVSGGALRNYGYTF. CDR3 DNA: TGTGCCAGCAGCGTTTCGGGGGGCGCGTTGCGTAACTATGGCTACACCTTC.

This clonotype was found many times. The V and J genes are TRBV6-5 and TRBJ2-5; TRBD2 is a possible D gene (7 bases). Germline assignment: CDR1 MNHEY and CDR2 SVGAGI. V shed 8 bases and J shed 5 bases, with 18 bases lying between them. The CDR3 is 14 amino acids. CDR3 nucleotides: TGTGCCAGCCGGGGGGCCCTCCCTCGGGAGACCCAGTACTTC. Translated: CASRGALPRETQYF.

The chain combines TRBV19 with TRBJ2-2; 9 positions match TRBD2. The ends lost 8 bases at V and 4 bases at J; junction bases unmatched: 8. The CDR3 loop spans 15 amino acids. Germline V gives CDR1 LNHDA, CDR2 SQIVND (reference sequence). CDR3 residues: CASPLAGSGTGELFF. DNA of the CDR3: TGTGCCAGTCCGCTAGCGGGGTCGGGCACCGGGGAGCTGTTTTTT.